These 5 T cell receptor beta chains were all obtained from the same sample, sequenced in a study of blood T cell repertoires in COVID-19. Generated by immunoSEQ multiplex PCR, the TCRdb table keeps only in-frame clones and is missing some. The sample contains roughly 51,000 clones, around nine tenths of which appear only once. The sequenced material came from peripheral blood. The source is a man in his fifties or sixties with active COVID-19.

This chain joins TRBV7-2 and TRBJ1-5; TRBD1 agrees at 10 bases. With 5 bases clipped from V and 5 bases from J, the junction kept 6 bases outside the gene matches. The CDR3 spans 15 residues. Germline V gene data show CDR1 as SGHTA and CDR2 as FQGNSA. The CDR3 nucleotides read TGTGCCAGCAGCCGGACCGGGACAGGGGATCAGCCCCAGCATTTT. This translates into CASSRTGTGDQPQHF.

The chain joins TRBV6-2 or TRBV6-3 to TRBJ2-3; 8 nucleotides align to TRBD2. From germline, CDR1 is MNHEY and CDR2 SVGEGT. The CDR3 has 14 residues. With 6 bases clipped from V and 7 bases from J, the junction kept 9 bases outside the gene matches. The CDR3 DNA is TGTGCCAGCAGCTTTAGCGGGAAAGGGAATACGCAGTATTTT. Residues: CASSFSGKGNTQYF.

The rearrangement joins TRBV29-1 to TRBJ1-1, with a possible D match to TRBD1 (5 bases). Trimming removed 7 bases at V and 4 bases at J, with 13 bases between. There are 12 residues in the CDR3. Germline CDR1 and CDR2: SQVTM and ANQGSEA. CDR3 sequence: CSAGPGGTEAFF. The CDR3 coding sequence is TGCAGCGCGGGGCCGGGGGGCACTGAAGCTTTCTTT.

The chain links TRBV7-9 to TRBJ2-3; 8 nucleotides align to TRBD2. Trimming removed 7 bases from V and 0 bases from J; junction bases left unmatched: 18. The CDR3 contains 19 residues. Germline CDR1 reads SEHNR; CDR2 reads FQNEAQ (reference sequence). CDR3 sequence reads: CASNDPRGGGPRSTDTQYF. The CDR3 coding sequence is TGTGCCAGCAACGACCCCCGGGGCGGGGGGCCCCGGAGCACAGATACGCAGTATTTT.

CDR3: CASSPSPQGTEAFF. CDR3 bases: TGTGCCAGCAGCCCAAGCCCTCAGGGGACTGAAGCTTTCTTT. V gene TRBV5-4 combines with J gene TRBJ1-1; D is possibly TRBD1 (6 bases). The CDR3 is 14 residues long. Germline V gene data show CDR1 as SGHNT and CDR2 as YYREEE (reference sequence). Trimming removed 4 bases from V and 5 bases from J, with 15 bases in between. Combining the CDR3 with reference TRBV5-4 and TRBJ1-1 gives the whole variable domain ETGVTQSPTHLIKTRGQQVTLRCSSQSGHNTVSWYQQALGQGPQFIFQYYREEENGRGNFPPRFSGLQFPNYSSELNVNALELDDSALYLCASSPSPQGTEAFFGQGTRLTVV.